Described below is a single T cell receptor beta chain sequence and its context. It has no known antigen specificity. No clone much larger than this one lies a single base away; base qualities are absent. The CDR3 holds 14 amino acids from the cysteine to the phenylalanine. This entry keeps only the CDR3 DNA: 42 bases, framed from base 1. CDR1 SNHLY and CDR2 FYNNEI are derived from the germline V gene. V is pared back by 5 bases and J by 4 bases, with 11 bases lying between the germline termini. This record belongs to a study of T cells after somatic rescue of genetic block (TCRdb year 2020). Regarding the research as a whole: What the study looked at was long-term robustness, specifically in a T-cell system that came about through somatic rescue of a genetic block in T-cell development.

The library was produced with the immunoSEQ multiplex PCR assay. Entries here come from immuneACCESS through TCRdb and include only in-frame sequences with V and J called. Some clones fail to appear in such tables; in the studies checked, an unresolved V gene covers under half of the shortfall, and the cause of the remainder is unknown. Across this sample there are about 11,000 clones, with approximately 79% seen only once. The top ten clones comprise around a fifth of the sample. Sequenced sample: peripheral blood mononuclear cells (PBMCs). This receptor was obtained from a boy aged 10-17 years. The chain was built from TRBV2 and TRBJ1-4; the D segment could be TRBD1, given 6 matching bases. The CDR3 region: CASSPWGLNEKLFF. The nucleotide sequence is TGTGCCAGCAGTCCCTGGGGGCTTAATGAAAAACTGTTTTTT.